This T cell receptor (beta chain) emerged from a study of pediatric ulcerative colitis (dated by TCRdb to the late 2010s). The study in broad terms: Of the ulcerative colitis patients, several had pancolitis and two had left-sided colitis, and histology in every patient was consistent with ulcerative colitis. Nine or ten newly diagnosed, treatment-naive pediatric ulcerative colitis patients and a handful of non-IBD control children each provided paired blood and rectal samples. By Pediatric Ulcerative Colitis Activity Index, a couple of patients had mild disease, several had moderate disease and three had acute severe colitis. Points the paper makes about the study in general: Only a handful of individuals were included in the healthy control group, which was small. T cells from blood may have been included in the rectal pinch biopsies, particularly in patients with overt colitis. For technical reasons, blood samples from a couple of patients gave substantially fewer templates, and these samples were excluded from the blood-rectal overlap analysis. Two rectal CDR3 clonotypes were detected in all ulcerative colitis patients and were not detected in any of the controls. Controls, mild-moderate and acute severe colitis patients were separated by rectal repertoire features, and reduced rectal diversity due to clonal expansions was observed in acute severe colitis. Significantly higher autologous blood-rectal clonal overlap was found in ulcerative colitis patients than in controls, which suggested increased T cell trafficking to inflamed tissue. Because repertoires came from total lymphocyte DNA, patterns in rare subsets such as regulatory T cells may not be reflected.

Rearranged CDR3 beta regions were amplified from genomic DNA with multiplex V and J primers using the immunoSEQ TRB Survey service. To keep sequencing depth equal across samples, survey-level depth of up to 500,000 reads per sample was applied. Libraries were purified, pooled and sequenced on Illumina technology. Processing in the source paper ran as follows. Productive clonality, sample overlap, pairwise scatters, CDR3 beta length, V/D/J gene usage and productiveness were all assessed with the immunoSEQ online tools. Calculated diversity was defined as the number of unique rearrangements divided by total templates times 100, and Shannon and Simpson indices were additionally computed. For principal component analysis, Z-score normalized data were analyzed with the R prcomp function and the ggbiplot package. Blood-rectal clonal overlap within each subject was quantified with Morisita's index. This immuneACCESS table, as held by TCRdb, lists in-frame sequences with V and J called but not all clones. Of the missing ones, under half trace to an unresolved V gene in checked studies; the others have no known cause. V and J calls and clone size are those listed in that table; D and trimming were worked out from the DNA. For this sample there are fewer than 30,000 clones; approximately 71% appear just once. The ten top clones hold about 8.3% of the sample.

CDR1 and CDR2 were assigned from the germline V gene (reference sequence) as SEHNR and FQNEAQ. The CDR3 covers 12 residues, taking in both the cysteine and the phenylalanine. CDR3 DNA only is kept here, 36 bases in frame from base 1. One to two pinch biopsies were taken from the rectum for research during colonoscopy. Before the diagnostic colonoscopy, none of the ulcerative colitis patients had been given any immunosuppressive medication. Rectal biopsies were digested with proteinase K before DNA isolation. The Wizard kit (Promega) was used to extract genomic DNA from both blood and intestinal samples. A note on this clone: The antigen it recognizes is unknown. No clone much larger than this one lies a single base away; base qualities are absent.

What was sequenced was gut tissue. This clonotype was sampled from a boy between 10 and 17 years old with severe ulcerative colitis. Recombination linked TRBV7-9 to TRBJ2-7; the D gene is unclear. The sequenced DNA is TGTGCTTCTGCGACATTGAAGATTAAGCAGTACTTC. It codes for CASATLKIKQYF.